One sample yielded the 27 T cell receptor beta chains listed below, sequenced in a study of vaccination and CD4 T cells after COVID-19. Sequenced with the Oncomine TCR Beta short-read assay was DNA taken from cultured CD4+ T cells. MiXCR was run by TCRdb on the PCR reads, yielding one entry per CDR3 protein. This table has more than 3,500 distinct CDR3 sequences, around 15% appearing once. These receptors' targets are unknown. As for treatment: roughly nine-day PBMC culture with coronavirus spike peptide pools or control peptides (ViraFEST assay). The sequencing sample was made of CD4+ T cells from blood, cultured in vitro. Source of these receptors: a human donor who had recovered from COVID-19.

This clonotype appeared a few times. The chain employs TRBV12-5 and TRBJ2-3; no firm D call. Trimming removed 4 bases from V and 0 bases from J, with 8 bases in between. Looked up from germline, CDR1 is LGHNT and CDR2 is FRNRAP. The CDR3 consists of 14 residues. The CDR3, as DNA: TGTGCTAGTGGTTCAGTTGCCAGCACAGATACGCAGTATTTT. Its protein is CASGSVASTDTQYF. The whole variable domain, remainder taken from reference TRBV12-5 and TRBJ2-3, is DARVTQTPRHKVTEMGQEVTMRCQPILGHNTVFWYRQTMMQGLELLAYFRNRAPLDDSGMPKDRFSAEMPDATLATLKIQPSEPRDSAVYFCASGSVASTDTQYFGPGTRLTVL.

The chain joins TRBV28 to TRBJ2-5, with 9 nucleotides matching TRBD2. This CDR3 is 16 amino acids long. V gave up 6 bases and J gave up 1 base; unmatched junction bases: 9. CDR1 is MDHEN and CDR2 is SYDVKM in the germline V gene. The CDR3 reads CASRPLAGGLQETQYF. The CDR3 DNA sequence: TGTGCCAGCAGGCCACTGGCGGGGGGGCTCCAAGAGACCCAGTACTTC.

This clonotype has more than one count but fewer than ten. The chain couples TRBV5-1 to TRBJ2-3; no firm D call. Per germline, CDR1 SGHRS and CDR2 YFSETQ. The CDR3 is 12 residues long. Trimming stripped 1 base from V and 3 bases from J, with 3 bases between. In DNA, the CDR3 is TGCGCCAGCAGCTTGTCGACAGATACGCAGTATTTT. It codes for CASSLSTDTQYF. Full variable domain (outside the CDR3, taken from reference TRBV5-1 and TRBJ2-3): KAGVTQTPRYLIKTRGQQVTLSCSPISGHRSVSWYQQTPGQGLQFLFEYFSETQRNKGNFPGRFSGRQFSNSRSEMNVSTLELGDSALYLCASSLSTDTQYFGPGTRLTVL.

The chain uses TRBV3-1 and TRBJ1-1, with D unresolved. Trimming cost V 4 bases and J 4 bases, with 10 bases left between them. The germline gives CDR1 LGHDT, CDR2 YNNKEL (reference sequence). The CDR3 sequence is 13 residues long. CDR3 DNA sequence: TGTGCCAGCAGCCGCACATGGGGCACTGAAGCTTTCTTT. This encodes CASSRTWGTEAFF.

This rearrangement joins TRBV5-1 to TRBJ2-7; D gene unclear. The CDR3 has 13 residues. CDR1 is SGHRS, CDR2 YFSETQ, per germline. With 0 bases removed from V and 2 bases from J, the gap between germline ends came to 6 bases. The CDR3 bases are TGCGCCAGCAGCTTGGGCCTACCCTACGAGCAGTACTTC. As protein: CASSLGLPYEQYF.

J is TRBJ2-7 and V is TRBV12-3 or TRBV12-4; no firm D call. The germline V and J ends were trimmed by 3 bases and 7 bases, with 13 bases remaining between them. CDR3 length: 13 residues. The CDR3 nucleotides read TGTGCCAGCAGTTTGGCAGGCGTTAAGGAGCAGTACTTC. Translation: CASSLAGVKEQYF.

This chain uses TRBV3-1 with TRBJ1-6; a possible D gene is TRBD1 (5 bases). The germline gives CDR1 LGHDT, CDR2 YNNKEL (reference sequence). The CDR3 totals 15 residues. The V and J ends lost 0 bases and 9 bases respectively, with 12 bases between them. The CDR3 reads CASSQEGGGGSPLHF. In DNA, the CDR3 is TGTGCCAGCAGCCAAGAGGGCGGGGGAGGTTCACCCCTCCACTTT.

The sample holds a few counts of this clonotype. The chain is built from TRBV27 and TRBJ2-7; D gene uncertain. Germline V gives CDR1 MNHEY, CDR2 SMNVEV (reference sequence). This CDR3 region has 13 residues. Deletions cut 7 bases from V and 2 bases from J, with 12 bases between. The CDR3, as DNA: TGTGCCAGCAAGGGCACCAATACCTACGAGCAGTACTTC. Encoded protein: CASKGTNTYEQYF.

This clonotype appeared a few times. The chain is built from TRBV19 and TRBJ2-5; D is perhaps TRBD1 or TRBD2 (5 bases each). The CDR3 spans 16 residues. V was clipped by 9 bases and J by 0 bases, with 20 bases between them. CDR1 LNHDA and CDR2 SQIVND come from the germline V gene (reference sequence). The chain's CDR3 is CASSYSGAGYQETQYF. The CDR3 nucleotides are TGTGCCAGCAGCTATTCCGGGGCGGGCTACCAAGAGACCCAGTACTTC.

Only a few counts were recorded for this clonotype. The J gene is TRBJ2-7, the V gene TRBV2; D call uncertain. The CDR3 is 15 amino acids. Looked up from germline, CDR1 is SNHLY and CDR2 is FYNNEI. The V gene lost 3 bases and the J gene lost 0 bases, with 12 bases spanning the gap. The CDR3 reads CASSDTRVGSYEQYF. The CDR3 bases are TGTGCCAGCAGTGATACCAGAGTTGGCTCCTACGAGCAGTACTTC.

The rearrangement joins TRBV29-1 to TRBJ1-1; D is possibly TRBD1 (5 bases). This CDR3 has 13 amino acids. Germline CDR1 reads SQVTM; CDR2 reads ANQGSEA. V was shortened by 7 bases and J by 0 bases, with 12 bases between the two germline ends. DNA of the CDR3: TGCAGCGCCAGGGTAGATATGAACACTGAAGCTTTCTTT. Translating it yields CSARVDMNTEAFF.

By sample fraction, this clonotype is medium-sized. This chain uses TRBV6-1 with TRBJ1-2; 9 bases map to TRBD1. Per germline, CDR1 MNHNS and CDR2 SASEGT. Unmatched junction bases numbered 8, after V lost 6 bases and J lost 3 bases. The CDR3 has 15 residues. As DNA, the CDR3 is TGTGCCAGCAGACCTCCGGGACAGGGTCACTATGGCTACACCTTC. Its protein is CASRPPGQGHYGYTF.

The J gene is TRBJ2-1, the V gene TRBV19, with D tentatively TRBD1 (5 bases). Trimming pared 6 bases from V and 3 bases from J, leaving 21 bases between. CDR1 LNHDA and CDR2 SQIVND come from the germline V gene (reference sequence). The CDR3 extends over 17 amino acids. The CDR3 nucleotides are TGTGCCAGTAGACCCTCGACAAGGGGTCAATACTACAATGAGCAGTTCTTC. Translated, it gives CASRPSTRGQYYNEQFF. Full variable domain (missing parts from reference TRBV19 and TRBJ2-1): DGGITQSPKYLFRKEGQNVTLSCEQNLNHDAMYWYRQDPGQGLRLIYYSQIVNDFQKGDIAEGYSVSREKKESFPLTVTSAQKNPTAFYLCASRPSTRGQYYNEQFFGPGTRLTVL.

By share, this clonotype counts as medium-sized. The rearrangement links TRBV24-1 to TRBJ2-3; D is uncertain. Trimming cost V 4 bases and J 2 bases, with 9 bases left between them. The CDR3 consists of 14 residues. Germline CDR1 and CDR2: KGHDR and SFDVKD. CDR3 DNA sequence: TGTGCCACCAGTGACCCCGGAACCACAGATACGCAGTATTTT. It is translated as CATSDPGTTDTQYF.

This clonotype is medium-sized by share. This chain connects TRBV20-1 to TRBJ1-5; no clear D gene. Trimming took 4 bases from V and 2 from J, leaving 6 bases between them. From germline, CDR1 is DFQATT and CDR2 SNEGSKA (reference sequence). The CDR3 has 12 residues. CDR3 sequence: CSAKDGNQPQHF. CDR3 nucleotides: TGCAGTGCTAAGGACGGCAATCAGCCCCAGCATTTT.

Comments on this clonotype: One end of the junction varies from germline; a read error may be responsible. The chain combines TRBV20-1 with TRBJ2-3; 9 nucleotides match TRBD2. The CDR3 has 16 residues. Germline CDR1 DFQATT, CDR2 SNEGSKA (reference sequence). CDR3 nucleotides: TGCAGTGCCGGCATTCCCTTAGCGGGGGACATAGATACGCCGTATTTT. It translates to CSAGIPLAGDIDTPYF.

This sequence joins TRBV10-2 and TRBJ1-2, with 7 bases aligning to TRBD1. With V trimmed by 6 bases and J by 8 bases, 9 bases remained unmatched. The germline CDR1 and CDR2 sequences are WSHSY and SAAADI. The CDR3 loop spans 13 amino acids. The CDR3 DNA sequence: TGCGCCAGCAGCCGGGACAGAAGAGGAGGCTACACCTTC. Amino acid sequence: CASSRDRRGGYTF.

The V and J genes are TRBV9 and TRBJ2-3; 8 bases map to TRBD1. Looked up from germline, CDR1 is SGDLS and CDR2 is YYNGEE. The CDR3 spans 15 residues. Trimming at V came to 0 bases and at J to 4 bases, leaving 4 bases not matched to a gene. CDR3 nucleotides: TGTGCCAGCAGCGTAGAGGCAGGGGGCCCAGATACGCAGTATTTT. It encodes CASSVEAGGPDTQYF.

By proportion, this clonotype is large (0.1 to 1%). The J gene is TRBJ2-3, the V gene TRBV25-1, with TRBD2 identical over 11 bases. Germline V gives CDR1 MGHDK, CDR2 SYGVNS. The CDR3 sequence is 14 residues long. The junction had 3 bases not matched to a gene; V was cut back by 4 bases and J by 6 bases. CDR3 bases: TGTGCCAGCAGTGGGACTAGCGGGCTGGATACGCAGTATTTT. Amino acid sequence: CASSGTSGLDTQYF. The variable domain in full, completed from reference TRBV25-1 and TRBJ2-3, reads EADIYQTPRYLVIGTGKKITLECSQTMGHDKMYWYQQDPGMELHLIHYSYGVNSTEKGDLSSESTVSRIRTEHFPLTLESARPSHTSQYLCASSGTSGLDTQYFGPGTRLTVL.

About this clonotype: An end of the junction differs from the germline gene, which may be a read error. The rearrangement links TRBV6-1 to TRBJ1-2; D uncertain. Germline V CDR1 and CDR2: MNHNS, SASEGT. The CDR3 has 19 residues. CDR3 sequence: CASNTLRPEKGERNYGFTF. In nucleotides, the CDR3 is TGTGCCAGCAATACCTTACGGCCGGAGAAAGGAGAGAGAAACTATGGCTTCACCTTC.

V gene TRBV6-5 combines with J gene TRBJ2-3; D gene uncertain. CDR3 length equals 11 residues. The V gene's germline CDR1 is MNHEY and CDR2 SVGAGI. The V gene lost 2 bases and the J gene lost 7 bases, with 4 bases spanning the gap. The DNA for the CDR3 is TGTGCCAGCAGTTACAGGTATACGCAGTATTTT. It translates to CASSYRYTQYF.

This clonotype was detected only a few times. The gene calls are TRBV12-3 or TRBV12-4 and TRBJ1-3; 7 bases line up with TRBD1. There are 17 residues in the CDR3. V was pared by 5 bases and J by 0 bases, with 10 bases of the junction left unmatched. The CDR3 region has the DNA TGTGCCAGCAGTCCCCCGGGACAGCTGAGCTCTGGAAACACCATATATTTT. It yields the protein CASSPPGQLSSGNTIYF.

V gene TRBV12-5 combines with J gene TRBJ2-3; 8 bases match TRBD1. Unmatched junction bases numbered 3, after V lost 5 bases and J lost 2 bases. The V gene's germline CDR1 is LGHNT and CDR2 FRNRAP. The CDR3 loop spans 14 amino acids. The CDR3 DNA reads TGTGCTAGTGGTGGACAGGGCGACACAGATACGCAGTATTTT. Encoded protein: CASGGQGDTDTQYF. Complete variable domain (other parts from reference TRBV12-5 and TRBJ2-3): DARVTQTPRHKVTEMGQEVTMRCQPILGHNTVFWYRQTMMQGLELLAYFRNRAPLDDSGMPKDRFSAEMPDATLATLKIQPSEPRDSAVYFCASGGQGDTDTQYFGPGTRLTVL.

By share of the sample, this clonotype is large. V gene TRBV30 combines with J gene TRBJ2-5, with a weak D call TRBD2 (6 bases). Germline-derived CDR1 and CDR2 are GTSNPN and SVGIG (reference sequence). Trimming shortened V by 1 base and J by 3 bases, and 12 bases separated the two germline ends. The CDR3 covers 14 residues. The CDR3 here is CAWSEAGQEETQYF. For the CDR3, the DNA is TGTGCCTGGAGTGAGGCGGGGCAGGAAGAGACCCAGTACTTC.

Written as DNA, the CDR3 is TGTGCCAGTAGTATTCGGCAGGGCGAGCAGTTCTTC. Amino acid sequence: CASSIRQGEQFF. This rearrangement joins TRBV19 to TRBJ2-1; perhaps TRBD1 as D (5 bases). Between the trimmed V and J ends, which lost 3 bases and 10 bases, there was a span of 10 bases. The CDR3 has 12 residues. CDR1 and CDR2 (germline): LNHDA, SQIVND (reference sequence).

A few counts support this clonotype. The chain employs TRBV12-3 or TRBV12-4 and TRBJ1-6; D gene unclear. The V gene lost 7 bases and the J gene lost 7 bases, with 20 bases spanning the gap. The CDR3 length is 16 residues. CDR3: CASTRAFGLGNSPLHF. The DNA of the CDR3 is TGTGCCAGCACCCGAGCATTCGGACTTGGGAATTCACCCCTCCACTTT.

In its sample, this clonotype was seen a few times. Relative to the germline gene, one junction end is altered; a read error may explain this. The V call is TRBV7-7, the J call TRBJ2-7; 7 bases agree with TRBD1. This CDR3 has 13 amino acids. Germline loops: CDR1 SSHAT, CDR2 FNYEAQ (reference sequence). The CDR3 reads CASSLSGTAEQYF. In DNA form, the CDR3 reads TGTGCTAGCAGCCTGTCAGGGACAGCCGAGCAGTACTTC.